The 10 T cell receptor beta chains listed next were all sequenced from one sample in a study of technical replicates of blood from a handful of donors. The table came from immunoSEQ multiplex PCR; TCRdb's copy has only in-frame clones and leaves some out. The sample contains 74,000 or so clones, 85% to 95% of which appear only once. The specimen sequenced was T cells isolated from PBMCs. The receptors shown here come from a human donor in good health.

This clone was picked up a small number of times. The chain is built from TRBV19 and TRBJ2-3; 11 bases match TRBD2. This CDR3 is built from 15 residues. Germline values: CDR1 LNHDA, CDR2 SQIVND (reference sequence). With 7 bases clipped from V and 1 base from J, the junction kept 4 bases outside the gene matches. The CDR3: CASNSGRAGTDTQYF. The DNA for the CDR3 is TGTGCCAGTAATAGCGGGAGGGCAGGCACAGATACGCAGTATTTT.

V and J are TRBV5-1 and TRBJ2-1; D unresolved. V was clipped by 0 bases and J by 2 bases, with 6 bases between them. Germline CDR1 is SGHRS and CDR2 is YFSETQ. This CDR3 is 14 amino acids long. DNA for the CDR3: TGCGCCAGCAGCTTGGGTTCAGCCTACAATGAGCAGTTCTTC. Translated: CASSLGSAYNEQFF.

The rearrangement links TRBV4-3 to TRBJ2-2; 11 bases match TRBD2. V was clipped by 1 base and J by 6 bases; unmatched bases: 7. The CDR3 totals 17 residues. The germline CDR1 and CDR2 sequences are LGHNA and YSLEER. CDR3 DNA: TGCGCCAGCAGCCAAGTCGATAGCGGGAGGGAGGCCGGGGAGCTGTTTTTT. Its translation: CASSQVDSGREAGELFF.

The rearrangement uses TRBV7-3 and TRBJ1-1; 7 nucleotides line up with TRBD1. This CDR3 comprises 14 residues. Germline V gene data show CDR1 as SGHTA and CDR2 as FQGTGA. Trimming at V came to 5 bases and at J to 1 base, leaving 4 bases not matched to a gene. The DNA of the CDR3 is TGTGCCAGCAGCATGACAGGGCCGAACACTGAAGCTTTCTTT. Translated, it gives CASSMTGPNTEAFF.

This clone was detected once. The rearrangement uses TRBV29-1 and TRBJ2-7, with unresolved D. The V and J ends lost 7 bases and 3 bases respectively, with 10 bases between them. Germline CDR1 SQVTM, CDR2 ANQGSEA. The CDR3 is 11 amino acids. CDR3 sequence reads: CSALSIYEQYF. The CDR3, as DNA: TGCAGCGCACTATCAATCTACGAGCAGTACTTC.

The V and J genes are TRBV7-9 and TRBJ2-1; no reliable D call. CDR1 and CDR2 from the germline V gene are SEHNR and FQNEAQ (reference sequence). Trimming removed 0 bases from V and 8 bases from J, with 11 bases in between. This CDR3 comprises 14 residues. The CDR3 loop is CASSLAREVDEQFF. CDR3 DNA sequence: TGTGCCAGCAGCTTAGCGCGCGAGGTAGATGAGCAGTTCTTC. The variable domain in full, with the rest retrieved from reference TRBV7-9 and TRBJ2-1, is DTGVSQNPRHKITKRGQNVTFRCDPISEHNRLYWYRQTLGQGPEFLTYFQNEAQLEKSRLLSDRFSAERPKGSFSTLEIQRTEQGDSAMYLCASSLAREVDEQFFGPGTRLTVL.

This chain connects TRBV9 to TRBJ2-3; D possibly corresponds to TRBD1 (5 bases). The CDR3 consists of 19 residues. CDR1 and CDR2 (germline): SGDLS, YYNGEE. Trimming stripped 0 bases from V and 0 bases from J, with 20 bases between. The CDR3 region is CASSVGQGAGWGSTDTQYF. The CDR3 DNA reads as TGTGCCAGCAGCGTAGGTCAAGGGGCTGGCTGGGGTAGCACAGATACGCAGTATTTT.

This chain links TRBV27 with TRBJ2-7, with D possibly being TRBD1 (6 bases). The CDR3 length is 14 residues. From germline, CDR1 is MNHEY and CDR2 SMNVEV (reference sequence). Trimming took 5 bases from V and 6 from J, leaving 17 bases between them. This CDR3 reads CASSPLEQGREQYF. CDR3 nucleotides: TGTGCCAGCAGTCCCCTCGAACAGGGCCGCGAGCAGTACTTC.

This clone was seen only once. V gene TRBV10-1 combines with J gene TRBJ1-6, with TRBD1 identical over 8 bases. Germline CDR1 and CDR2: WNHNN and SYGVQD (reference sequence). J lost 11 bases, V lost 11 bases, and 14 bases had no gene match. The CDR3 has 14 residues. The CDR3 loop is CAPFRTGFIPPLHF. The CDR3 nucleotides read TGCGCCCCCTTCCGGACAGGGTTTATCCCACCCCTCCACTTT.

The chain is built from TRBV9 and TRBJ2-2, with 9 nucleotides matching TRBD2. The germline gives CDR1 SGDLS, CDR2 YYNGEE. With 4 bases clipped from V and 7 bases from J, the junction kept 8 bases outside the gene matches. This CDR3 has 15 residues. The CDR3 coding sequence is TGTGCCAGCAGCTCCGGACTAGCGTTGGGCGGGGAGCTGTTTTTT. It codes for CASSSGLALGGELFF.